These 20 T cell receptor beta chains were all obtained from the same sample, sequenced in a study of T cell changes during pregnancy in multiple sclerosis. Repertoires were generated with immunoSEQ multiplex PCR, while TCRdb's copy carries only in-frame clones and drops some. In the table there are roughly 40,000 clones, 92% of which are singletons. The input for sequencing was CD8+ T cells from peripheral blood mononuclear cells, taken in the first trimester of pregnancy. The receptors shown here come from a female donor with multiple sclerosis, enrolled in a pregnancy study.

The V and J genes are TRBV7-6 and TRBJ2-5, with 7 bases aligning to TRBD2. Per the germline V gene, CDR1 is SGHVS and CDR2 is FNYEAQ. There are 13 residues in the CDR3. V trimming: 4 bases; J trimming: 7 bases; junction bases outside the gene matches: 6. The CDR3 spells CASSSAGLRTQYF. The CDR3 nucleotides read TGTGCCAGCAGCTCAGCGGGACTGCGGACCCAGTACTTC.

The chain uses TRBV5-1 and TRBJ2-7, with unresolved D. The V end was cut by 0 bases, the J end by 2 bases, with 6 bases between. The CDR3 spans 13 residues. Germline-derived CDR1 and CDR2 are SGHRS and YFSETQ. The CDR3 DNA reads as TGCGCCAGCAGCTTGGAGGAGACCTACGAGCAGTACTTC. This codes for CASSLEETYEQYF.

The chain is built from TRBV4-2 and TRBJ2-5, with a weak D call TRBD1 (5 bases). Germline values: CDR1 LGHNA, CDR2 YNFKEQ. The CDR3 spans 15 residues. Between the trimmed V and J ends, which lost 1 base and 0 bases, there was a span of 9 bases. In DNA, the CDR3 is TGTGCCAGCAGCCAAGTTGAAGGGGACCAAGAGACCCAGTACTTC. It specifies CASSQVEGDQETQYF.

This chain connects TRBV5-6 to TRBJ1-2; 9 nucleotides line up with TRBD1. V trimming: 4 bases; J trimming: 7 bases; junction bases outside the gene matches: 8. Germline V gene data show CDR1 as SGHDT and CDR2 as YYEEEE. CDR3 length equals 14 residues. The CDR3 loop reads CASSVGQGIGGYTF. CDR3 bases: TGTGCCAGCAGCGTTGGACAGGGGATAGGTGGCTACACCTTC.

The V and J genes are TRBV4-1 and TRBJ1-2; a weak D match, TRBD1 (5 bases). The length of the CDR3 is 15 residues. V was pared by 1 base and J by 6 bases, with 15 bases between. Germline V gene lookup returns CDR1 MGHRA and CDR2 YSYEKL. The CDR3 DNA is TGCGCCAGCAGCCAAGTCTCAGGGAGGGGCGATGGCTACACCTTC. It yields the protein CASSQVSGRGDGYTF.

The CDR3 nucleotides are TGTGCCAGCAGTGAGACTAGCGGGGGGTCCCCCTACAATGAGCAGTTCTTC. Translated: CASSETSGGSPYNEQFF. The chain recombines TRBV6-4 with TRBJ2-1; 13 bases are a match to TRBD2. Trimming at V came to 3 bases and at J to 2 bases, leaving 4 bases not matched to a gene. Germline V gene data show CDR1 as MRHNA and CDR2 as SNTAGT. This CDR3 contains 17 residues.

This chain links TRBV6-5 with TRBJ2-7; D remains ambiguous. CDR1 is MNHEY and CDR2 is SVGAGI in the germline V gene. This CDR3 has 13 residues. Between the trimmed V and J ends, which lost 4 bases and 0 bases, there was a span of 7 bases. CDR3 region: CASSLDISYEQYF. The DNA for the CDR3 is TGTGCCAGCAGTTTAGACATCTCCTACGAGCAGTACTTC.

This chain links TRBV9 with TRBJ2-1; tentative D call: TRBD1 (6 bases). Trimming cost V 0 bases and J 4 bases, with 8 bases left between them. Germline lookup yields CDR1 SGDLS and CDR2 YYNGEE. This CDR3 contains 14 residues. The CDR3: CASSVEDSYNEQFF. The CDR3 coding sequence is TGTGCCAGCAGCGTAGAGGACAGTTACAATGAGCAGTTCTTC.

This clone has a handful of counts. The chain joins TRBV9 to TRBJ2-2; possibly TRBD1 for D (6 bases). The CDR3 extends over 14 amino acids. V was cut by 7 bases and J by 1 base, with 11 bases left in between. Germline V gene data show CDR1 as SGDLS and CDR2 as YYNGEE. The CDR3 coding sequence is TGTGCCAGCCAGGACAGATGGAACACCGGGGAGCTGTTTTTT. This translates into CASQDRWNTGELFF.

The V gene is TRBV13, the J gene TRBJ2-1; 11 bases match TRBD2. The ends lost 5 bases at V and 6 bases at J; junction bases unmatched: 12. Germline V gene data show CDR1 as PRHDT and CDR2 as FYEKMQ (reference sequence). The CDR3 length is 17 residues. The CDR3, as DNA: TGTGCCAGCAGCCCCCTCCTTAGCGGGGGGGCCTTCAATGAGCAGTTCTTC. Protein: CASSPLLSGGAFNEQFF.

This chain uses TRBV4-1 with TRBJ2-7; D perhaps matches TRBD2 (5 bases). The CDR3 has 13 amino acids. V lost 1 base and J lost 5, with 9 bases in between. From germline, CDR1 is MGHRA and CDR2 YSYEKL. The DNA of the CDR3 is TGCGCCAGCAGCCAAGTAGACGGGGACGAGCAGTACTTC. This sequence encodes CASSQVDGDEQYF.

The CDR3 spells CASSLRTGKTETTQYF. The CDR3 coding sequence is TGTGCCAGCAGCTTACGAACAGGGAAGACTGAGACGACCCAGTACTTC. J is TRBJ2-5 and V is TRBV7-9; a weak D match, TRBD1 (6 bases). V gave up 2 bases and J gave up 7 bases, with 20 bases separating them. This CDR3 is 16 amino acids long. Looked up from germline, CDR1 is SEHNR and CDR2 is FQNEAQ (reference sequence).

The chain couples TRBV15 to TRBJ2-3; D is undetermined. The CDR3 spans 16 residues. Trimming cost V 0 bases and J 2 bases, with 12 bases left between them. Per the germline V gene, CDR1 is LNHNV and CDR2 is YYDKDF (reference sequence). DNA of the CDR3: TGTGCCACCAGCAGAGATCTGGTCAGTACCACAGATACGCAGTATTTT. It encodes CATSRDLVSTTDTQYF.

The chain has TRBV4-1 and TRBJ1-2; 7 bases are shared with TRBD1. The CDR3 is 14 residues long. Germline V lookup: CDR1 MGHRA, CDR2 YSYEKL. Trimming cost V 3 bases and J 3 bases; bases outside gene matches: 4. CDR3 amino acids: CASSHTGTDYGYTF. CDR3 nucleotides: TGCGCCAGCAGCCACACCGGGACAGACTATGGCTACACCTTC.

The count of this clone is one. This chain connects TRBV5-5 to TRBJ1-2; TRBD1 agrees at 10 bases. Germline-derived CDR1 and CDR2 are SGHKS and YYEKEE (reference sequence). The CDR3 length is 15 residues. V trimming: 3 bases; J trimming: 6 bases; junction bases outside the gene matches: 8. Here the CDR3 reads CASSSSGTGADGYTF. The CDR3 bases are TGTGCCAGCAGCTCCTCCGGGACAGGGGCGGATGGCTACACCTTC.

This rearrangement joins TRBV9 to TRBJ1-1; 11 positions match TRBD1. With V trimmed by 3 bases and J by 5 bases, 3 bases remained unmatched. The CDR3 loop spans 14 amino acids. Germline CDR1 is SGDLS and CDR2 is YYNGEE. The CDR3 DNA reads TGTGCCAGCAGCGGGGGACAGGGGGTAACTGAAGCTTTCTTT. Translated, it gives CASSGGQGVTEAFF.

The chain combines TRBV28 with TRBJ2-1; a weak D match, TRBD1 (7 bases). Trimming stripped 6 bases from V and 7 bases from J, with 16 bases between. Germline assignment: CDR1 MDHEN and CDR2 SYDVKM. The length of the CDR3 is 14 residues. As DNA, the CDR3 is TGTGCCAGCAGACCCCCAGGGGGGTCAAATGAGCAGTTCTTC. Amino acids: CASRPPGGSNEQFF.

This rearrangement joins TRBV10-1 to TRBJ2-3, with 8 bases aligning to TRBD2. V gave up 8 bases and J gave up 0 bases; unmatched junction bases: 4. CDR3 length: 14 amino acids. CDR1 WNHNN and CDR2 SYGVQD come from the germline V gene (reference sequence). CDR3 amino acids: CASSQRGSTDTQYF. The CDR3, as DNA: TGCGCCAGCTCGCAGCGGGGGAGCACAGATACGCAGTATTTT.

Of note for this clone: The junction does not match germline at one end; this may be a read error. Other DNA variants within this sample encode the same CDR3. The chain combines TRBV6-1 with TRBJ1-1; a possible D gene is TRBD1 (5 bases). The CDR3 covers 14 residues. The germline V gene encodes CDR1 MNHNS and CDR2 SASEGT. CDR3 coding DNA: TGTGCTAGCAGGGAAGGATGGGGCAACACTGAAGCTTTCTTT. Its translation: CASREGWGNTEAFF.

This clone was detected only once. The CDR3: CASSIASGGTREQFF. CDR3 DNA: TGTGCCAGTAGTATAGCTAGCGGGGGGACTCGGGAGCAGTTCTTC. V is TRBV19 and J is TRBJ2-1; TRBD2 matches 11 bases. The V gene end was trimmed by 1 base and the J gene end by 10 bases; junction bases not matched to a gene: 6. CDR1 and CDR2 from the germline V gene are LNHDA and SQIVND (reference sequence). The CDR3 runs 15 residues.